What follows are 10 T cell receptor beta chains derived from one specimen sequenced in a study of response to subunit inactivated influenza vaccine. From the RT-PCR reads, TCRdb called clonotypes with MiXCR, one entry per CDR3 protein. This table holds about 800,000 distinct CDR3 sequences, over 20% found once. The sequencing used PBMCs from blood, collected about 5 days after vaccination. The receptors come from a man aged 50-59 years who received an inactivated influenza vaccine.

This sequence joins TRBV20-1 and TRBJ2-1, with a weak D call TRBD2 (6 bases). The CDR3 loop spans 13 amino acids. Per the germline V gene, CDR1 is DFQATT and CDR2 is SNEGSKA (reference sequence). The CDR3 DNA follows: TGCAGGTTAAAGCGGGCTTGGACGAATGAGCAGTTCTTC. Translation: CRLKRAWTNEQFF.

This chain joins TRBV27 and TRBJ2-7, with D uncertain. The CDR3 sequence is 15 residues long. Germline values: CDR1 MNHEY, CDR2 SMNVEV (reference sequence). Trimming stripped 5 bases from V and 4 bases from J, with 18 bases between. The CDR3 DNA reads as TGTGCCAGCAGTCCACCGGGCCGTAGAACTTACGAGCAGTACTTC. Protein product: CASSPPGRRTYEQYF.

The chain has TRBV3-1 and TRBJ2-3, with D unclear. V was clipped by 1 base and J by 3 bases, with 11 bases between them. Germline CDR1 LGHDT, CDR2 YNNKEL (reference sequence). The CDR3 has 15 amino acids. In DNA form, the CDR3 reads TGTGCCAGCAGCCAAGCCCAACTGATGACAGATACGCAGTATTTT. As protein: CASSQAQLMTDTQYF.

This clonotype occurred many times. The J gene is TRBJ2-7, the V gene TRBV28; tentative D call: TRBD1 (6 bases). Trimming cost V 3 bases and J 2 bases, with 14 bases left between them. Germline CDR1 and CDR2: MDHEN and SYDVKM. The CDR3 covers 15 residues. The CDR3, as DNA: TGTGCCAGCAGTTTTAGCTGGAACAGGGCCTACGAGCAGTACTTC. Amino acids: CASSFSWNRAYEQYF.

This rearrangement joins TRBV6-5 to TRBJ2-7, with 7 bases identical to TRBD1. The CDR3 totals 17 residues. V lost 2 bases to trimming and J lost 3 bases; unmatched junction nucleotides: 13. Germline loops: CDR1 MNHEY, CDR2 SVGAGI. CDR3 loop: CASSYQDRAKWIYEQYF. Here the CDR3 DNA reads TGTGCCAGCAGTTACCAAGACAGGGCGAAGTGGATCTACGAGCAGTACTTC.

This clonotype appeared many times. The CDR3 bases are TGCGCCAGCAGCTCATCCTATCTAGCGGGGGGCCTGGCAGATACGCAGTATTTT. Amino acid sequence: CASSSSYLAGGLADTQYF. The chain recombines TRBV5-1 with TRBJ2-3; 11 bases match TRBD2. Trimming removed 3 bases from V and 4 bases from J; junction bases left unmatched: 13. The length of the CDR3 is 18 residues. Germline loops: CDR1 SGHRS, CDR2 YFSETQ.

The table lists this clonotype with many counts. J is TRBJ1-1 and V is TRBV9; maybe TRBD1 (6 bases). The V and J ends lost 4 bases and 7 bases respectively, with 17 bases between them. Germline V gene lookup returns CDR1 SGDLS and CDR2 YYNGEE. CDR3 length: 14 residues. The CDR3 DNA follows: TGTGCCAGCAGCTCATACAGGGATTTAGGTGAAGCTTTCTTT. Protein: CASSSYRDLGEAFF.

The rearrangement joins TRBV4-3 to TRBJ2-1, with D perhaps TRBD1 or TRBD2 (5 bases each). The CDR3 consists of 14 residues. V gave up 3 bases and J gave up 4 bases, with 10 bases separating them. From germline, CDR1 is LGHNA and CDR2 YSLEER. The CDR3 bases are TGCGCCAGCAGCCACACCGGGGCGTACAATGAGCAGTTCTTC. This codes for CASSHTGAYNEQFF.

The V call is TRBV18, the J call TRBJ2-5; possible D gene TRBD1, 8 bases. The germline V gene encodes CDR1 KGHSH and CDR2 LQKENI. V was shortened by 1 base and J by 5 bases, with 17 bases between the two germline ends. This CDR3 spans 16 amino acids. The CDR3, as DNA: TGTGCCAGCTCACCACGGACAGGGAGGGTTATGGAGACCCAGTACTTC. Amino acids: CASSPRTGRVMETQYF.

This clonotype has more than one count but fewer than ten. This sequence joins TRBV4-2 and TRBJ2-5, with D tentatively TRBD1 (5 bases). CDR3 length equals 14 residues. Germline V CDR1 and CDR2: LGHNA, YNFKEQ. Trimming shortened V by 1 base and J by 4 bases, and 10 bases separated the two germline ends. CDR3 nucleotides: TGTGCCAGCAGCCAAGTGACAGCTGGAGAGACCCAGTACTTC. The encoded protein is CASSQVTAGETQYF.